The source of this T cell receptor (beta chain) is a study of T cell clusters in autoimmune cytopenias (dated by TCRdb to about 2019). Concerning the study at large: TRB sequencing reached a median depth of roughly 52,000 reads per sample and yielded a median of around 2,200 distinct TRB clonotypes per sample. Peripheral blood TRB and IGH repertoires were sequenced in autoimmune cytopenia patients at active disease and during treatment follow-up, alongside healthy, CLL and autoimmune hepatitis controls. The study was designed to test whether a disease-specific immune repertoire signature usable as a blood-based biomarker is carried by autoimmune cytopenia patients. Beyond this particular receptor, the publication reports: GLIPH results suggested that primary autoimmune cytopenia patients were missing physiological T cell clusters, with 50 or so clusters found only in healthy donors compared with 15 to 20 found only in patients. The cluster-lack signature was not observed for secondary cytopenia versus CLL, as the signature was apparently masked by the dominant lymphoma-associated repertoire. The T cell clusters were defined only in silico, and the functional role of the clusters still needed to be validated experimentally. Healthy donors showed approximately 3.3-fold more exclusive TRB clusters than active autoimmune hepatitis patients, consistent with an autoimmunity-wide signature. The TRB repertoire shifts, including less even repertoires in secondary cytopenia and CLL, mostly reflected lymphoma bias and not autoimmunity.

The CDR3 has 16 amino acids, counting the end cysteine and phenylalanine. No DNA sequence is on record. The CDR1 and CDR2 encoded by the germline V gene (reference sequence) are LNHDA and SQIVND. TRB rearrangements were amplified by multiplex PCR using a touch-down protocol with TRB-A and TRB-B primer pools mixed in one tube. Illumina adapters and sample indices were added to the amplicons through two consecutive PCR reactions performed with Phusion HS II polymerase. After gel purification with the NucleoSpin Gel and PCR Clean-up kit, the amplicons were quantified by Qubit and checked for quality on an Agilent 2100 Bioanalyzer. Sequencing of the libraries was performed on an Illumina MiSeq with 600-cycle, single-indexed, paired-end runs. The paper's processing steps were these. Alignment and assembly of TRB reads were performed with MiXCR version 2.1.12 and the default MiXCR reference library. A clone was defined by each unique CDR3 nucleotide sequence, and the analysis included only productive sequences supported by at least two reads. Repertoire diversity was assessed with alpha-parameterized diversity profiles (alpha 0 to 5), including the Shannon (alpha 1) and Simpson (alpha 2) indices, which were computed with an R script. Combinatorial TRB VJ usage was computed with the tcR package and compared between cohorts by principal component analysis with ade4. GLIPH clustering of TCRbeta CDR3s was carried out on cohort pairs matched by age and read depth, and cluster frequencies were compared by Wilcoxon test. Following reprocessing of the reads by TCRdb, the data hold one row per CDR3 protein sequence and no DNA is available. The V and J calls reflect TCRdb's pipeline rather than the authors' work. This sample's table lists 2,500 to 4,000 distinct CDR3 sequences. Of the sample, approximately 19% is held by the ten largest clones.

Without a recorded count, this clonotype is taken to be medium-sized (0.01 to 0.1%) from its frequency. Its recognized antigen is unknown. Each sample's TRB amplification started from about 250 ng of peripheral blood genomic DNA, which corresponds to some 36,000 genome equivalents. Sequenced material: peripheral blood. This TCR came from a human donor with an autoimmune cytopenia or autoimmune hepatitis (not recorded which). This receptor chain uses TRBV19 and TRBJ2-6; TCRdb designates TRBD2, a call that cannot be tested without DNA. This receptor has the CDR3 CASTADGTSGANVLTF.